This TCR beta chain was documented in a study of blood T cell repertoires in COVID-19. Turning to the study itself: Sites in the United States, Italy and Spain provided acute and convalescent COVID-19 samples. The cDNA or gDNA used as material had been derived from T cells, B-cell-depleted T cells, or PBMCs.

Under the authors' procedure: It was from reference gene primer amplification that nucleated cell counts were estimated. Method: immunoSEQ multiplex PCR; TCRdb's copy keeps in-frame clones and lacks some. V and J calls and clone size are those listed in that table; D and trimming were worked out from the DNA. The table shows roughly 97,000 clones, with about 87% occurring only once. This clone is a singleton in its sample. J lost 4 bases, V lost 4 bases, and 11 bases had no gene match. CDR1 and CDR2 (germline): SGHVS, FNYEAQ. The CDR3 is made up of 16 amino acids. Sequencing was performed on peripheral blood. The receptor's source is a human donor in a cohort sampled during active COVID-19. The chain combines TRBV7-6 with TRBJ2-7; 9 nucleotides line up with TRBD2. The CDR3 nucleotides read TGTGCCAGCAGCTCCGCCGGACTAGCGAGGGGGTACGAGCAGTACTTC. Translated, it gives CASSSAGLARGYEQYF.